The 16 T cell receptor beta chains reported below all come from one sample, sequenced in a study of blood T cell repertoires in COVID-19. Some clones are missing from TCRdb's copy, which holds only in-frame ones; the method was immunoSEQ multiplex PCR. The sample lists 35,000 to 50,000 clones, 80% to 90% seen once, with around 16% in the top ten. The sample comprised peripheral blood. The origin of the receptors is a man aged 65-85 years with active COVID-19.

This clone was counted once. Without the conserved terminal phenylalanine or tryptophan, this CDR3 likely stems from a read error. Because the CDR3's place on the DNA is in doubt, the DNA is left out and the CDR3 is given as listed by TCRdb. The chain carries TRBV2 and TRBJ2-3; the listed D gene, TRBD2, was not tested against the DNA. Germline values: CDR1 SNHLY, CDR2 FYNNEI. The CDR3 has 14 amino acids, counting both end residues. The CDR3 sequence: CASSEEWSGGAGWY.

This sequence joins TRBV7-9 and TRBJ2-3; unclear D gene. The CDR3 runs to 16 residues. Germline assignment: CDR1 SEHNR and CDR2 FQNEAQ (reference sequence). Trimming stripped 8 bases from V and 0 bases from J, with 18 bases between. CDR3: CASAILGLESTDTQYF. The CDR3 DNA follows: TGTGCCAGCGCTATTCTTGGTCTAGAAAGCACAGATACGCAGTATTTT.

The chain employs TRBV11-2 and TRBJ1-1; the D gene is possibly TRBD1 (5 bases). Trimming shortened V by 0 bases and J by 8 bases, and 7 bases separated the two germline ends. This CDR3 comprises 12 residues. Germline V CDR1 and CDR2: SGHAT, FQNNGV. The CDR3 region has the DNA TGTGCCAGCAGCTTAGAGACAGAAGAAGCTTTCTTT. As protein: CASSLETEEAFF. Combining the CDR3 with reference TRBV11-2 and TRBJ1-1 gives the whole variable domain EAGVAQSPRYKIIEKRQSVAFWCNPISGHATLYWYQQILGQGPKLLIQFQNNGVVDDSQLPKDRFSAERLKGVDSTLKIQPAKLEDSAVYLCASSLETEEAFFGQGTRLTVV.

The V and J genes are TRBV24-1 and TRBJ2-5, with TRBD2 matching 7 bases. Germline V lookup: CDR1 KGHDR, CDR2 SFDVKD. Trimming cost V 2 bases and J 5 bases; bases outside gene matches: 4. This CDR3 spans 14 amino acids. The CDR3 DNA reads TGTGCCACCAGTGATTCTGGGGGAGGGGAGACCCAGTACTTC. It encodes CATSDSGGGETQYF.

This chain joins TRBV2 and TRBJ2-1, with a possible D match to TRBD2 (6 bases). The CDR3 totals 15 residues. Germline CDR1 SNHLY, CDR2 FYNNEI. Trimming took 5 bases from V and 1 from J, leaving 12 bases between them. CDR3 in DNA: TGTGCCAGCAGTCGCAGGGAGGTTTCCTACAATGAGCAGTTCTTC. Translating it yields CASSRREVSYNEQFF.

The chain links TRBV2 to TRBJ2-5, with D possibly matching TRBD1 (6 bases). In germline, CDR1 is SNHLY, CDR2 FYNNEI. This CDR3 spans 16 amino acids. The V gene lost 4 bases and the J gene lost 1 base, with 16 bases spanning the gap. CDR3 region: CASSVFRGGTQETQYF. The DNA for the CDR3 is TGTGCCAGCAGTGTATTCAGGGGTGGGACCCAAGAGACCCAGTACTTC. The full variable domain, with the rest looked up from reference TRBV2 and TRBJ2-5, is EPEVTQTPSHQVTQMGQEVILRCVPISNHLYFYWYRQILGQKVEFLVSFYNNEISEKSEIFDDQFSVERPDGSNFTLKIRSTKLEDSAMYFCASSVFRGGTQETQYFGPGTRLLVL.

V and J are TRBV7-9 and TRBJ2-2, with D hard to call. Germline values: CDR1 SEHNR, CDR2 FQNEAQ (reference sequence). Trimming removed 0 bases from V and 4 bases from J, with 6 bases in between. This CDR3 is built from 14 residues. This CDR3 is CASSLARSTGELFF. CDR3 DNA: TGTGCCAGCAGCTTAGCCCGGTCCACCGGGGAGCTGTTTTTT.

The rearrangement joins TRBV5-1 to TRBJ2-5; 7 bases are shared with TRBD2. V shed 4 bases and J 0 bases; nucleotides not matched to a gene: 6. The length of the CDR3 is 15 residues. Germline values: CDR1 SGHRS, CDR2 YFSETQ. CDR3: CASSNGGSDQETQYF. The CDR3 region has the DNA TGCGCCAGCAGCAACGGGGGGTCCGACCAAGAGACCCAGTACTTC.

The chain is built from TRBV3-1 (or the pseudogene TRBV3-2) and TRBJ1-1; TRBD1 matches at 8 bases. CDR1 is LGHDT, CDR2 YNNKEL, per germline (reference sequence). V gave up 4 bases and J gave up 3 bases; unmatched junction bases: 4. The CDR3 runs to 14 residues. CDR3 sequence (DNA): TGTGCCAGCAGCCGCGGACAGGGATACACTGAAGCTTTCTTT. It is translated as CASSRGQGYTEAFF.

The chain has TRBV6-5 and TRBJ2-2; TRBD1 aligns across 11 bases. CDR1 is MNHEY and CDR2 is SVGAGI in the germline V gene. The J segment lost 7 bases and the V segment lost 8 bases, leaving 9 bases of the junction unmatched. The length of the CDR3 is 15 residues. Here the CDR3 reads CASVRDRGKVGELFF. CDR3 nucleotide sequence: TGTGCCAGCGTCCGGGACAGGGGGAAAGTCGGGGAGCTGTTTTTT.

In nucleotides, the CDR3 is TGTGCCAGCAGCTCACCGGGAGCGTACGAGCAGTACTTC. Protein sequence: CASSSPGAYEQYF. The genes are TRBV7-6 and TRBJ2-7, with D maybe TRBD2 (6 bases). The CDR3 contains 13 residues. V was trimmed by 4 bases and J by 4 bases, leaving 11 bases between them. CDR1 is SGHVS, CDR2 FNYEAQ, per germline.

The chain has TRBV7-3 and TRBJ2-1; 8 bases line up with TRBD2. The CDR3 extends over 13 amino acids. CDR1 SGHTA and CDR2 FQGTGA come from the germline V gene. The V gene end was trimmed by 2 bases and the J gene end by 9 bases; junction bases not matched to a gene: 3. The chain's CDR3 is CASSLERGIEQFF. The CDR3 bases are TGTGCCAGCAGCTTAGAGCGGGGGATTGAGCAGTTCTTC. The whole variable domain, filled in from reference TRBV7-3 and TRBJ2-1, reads GAGVSQTPSNKVTEKGKYVELRCDPISGHTALYWYRQSLGQGPEFLIYFQGTGAADDSGLPNDRFFAVRPEGSVSTLKIQRTERGDSAVYLCASSLERGIEQFFGPGTRLTVL.

The CDR3 here is CASSASLAGSYEQYF. CDR3 coding DNA: TGTGCCAGCAGTGCATCACTAGCGGGCTCCTACGAGCAGTACTTC. This chain links TRBV28 with TRBJ2-7; 9 bases align to TRBD2. Germline V lookup: CDR1 MDHEN, CDR2 SYDVKM. Trimming removed 5 bases from V and 0 bases from J; junction bases left unmatched: 5. CDR3 length: 15 amino acids.

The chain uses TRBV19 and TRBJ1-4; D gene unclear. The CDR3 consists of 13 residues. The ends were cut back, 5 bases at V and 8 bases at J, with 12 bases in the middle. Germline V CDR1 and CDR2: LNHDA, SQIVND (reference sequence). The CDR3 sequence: CASSPQTREKLFF. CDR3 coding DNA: TGTGCCAGTAGTCCCCAGACCAGGGAAAAACTGTTTTTT.

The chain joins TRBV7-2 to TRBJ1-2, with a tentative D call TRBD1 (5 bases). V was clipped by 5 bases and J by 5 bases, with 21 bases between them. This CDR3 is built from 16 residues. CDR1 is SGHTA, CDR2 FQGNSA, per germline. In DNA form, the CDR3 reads TGTGCCAGCAGCCAAGCCCCGCAGGGTTACGGTTATGGCTACACCTTC. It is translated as CASSQAPQGYGYGYTF.

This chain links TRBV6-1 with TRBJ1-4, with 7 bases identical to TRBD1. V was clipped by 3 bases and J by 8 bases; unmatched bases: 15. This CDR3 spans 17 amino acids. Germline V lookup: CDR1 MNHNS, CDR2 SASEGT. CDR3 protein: CASSEQGGAGVGEKLFF. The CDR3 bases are TGTGCCAGCAGTGAGCAGGGGGGCGCTGGGGTAGGGGAAAAACTGTTTTTT.